This TCR beta chain was profiled in a study of glioma-infiltrating T cells. Trimming took off 2 bases at V and 2 bases at J, with 10 bases between the two ends. CDR1 is MDHEN and CDR2 is SYDVKM in the germline V gene. The CDR3 runs 14 residues. This clonotype occurred many times. TCR alpha and beta CDR3 regions were amplified from RNA using iRepertoire nested multiplex PCR. TCRdb re-analysed the multiplex PCR reads in MiXCR, keeping a single row per CDR3 protein. Counted here are roughly 200,000 distinct CDR3 sequences, around 40% occurring once; the ten biggest clones make up 4% to 6.5%. The V call is TRBV28, the J call TRBJ2-7, with D unresolved. The receptor comes from a human donor with low-grade glioma or glioblastoma, undergoing nonglioma brain surgery, or in good health (not recorded which). The specimen was glioma tissue, nonneoplastic brain tissue, or PBMCs (not recorded which). Here the CDR3 DNA reads TGTGCCAGCAGTTTAGGAACAGACACCTACGAGCAGTACTTC. Encoded protein: CASSLGTDTYEQYF.